The 8 T cell receptor beta chains below were found in one sample sequenced in a study of graft-versus-host responses after intestinal transplantation. This table comes from immunoSEQ multiplex PCR, and its TCRdb copy is limited to in-frame clones, with some not included. The table lists about 66,000 clones, 90% of them singletons, with 1.3% in the top ten. Their antigens are not known. The material was unstimulated CD8+ T cells sorted from spleen or lymph node cells, obtained before intestinal transplant. Receptor source: a human donor who received an intestinal transplant.

The chain combines TRBV7-8 with TRBJ2-1; possibly TRBD1 for D (5 bases). V was pared by 6 bases and J by 8 bases, with 14 bases between. The germline V gene encodes CDR1 SGHVS and CDR2 FQNEAQ. This CDR3 comprises 13 residues. The CDR3 nucleotides read TGTGCCAGCAGTCCCTTCAGGGTCGATGAGCAGTTCTTC. Translation: CASSPFRVDEQFF.

This chain links TRBV2 with TRBJ1-1; TRBD1 aligns across 7 bases. Germline CDR1 SNHLY, CDR2 FYNNEI. V lost 3 bases and J lost 5; bases outside the gene matches: 9. CDR3 length: 15 amino acids. CDR3 nucleotide sequence: TGTGCCAGCAGTGATTACGACAGGGTGACGACTGAAGCTTTCTTT. This gives the protein CASSDYDRVTTEAFF.

V usage is TRBV19 and J usage is TRBJ2-5; TRBD1 is a possible D gene (6 bases). This CDR3 spans 12 amino acids. Germline CDR1 and CDR2: LNHDA and SQIVND (reference sequence). V lost 6 bases, J lost 5 bases, and 10 bases lay in between. The chain's CDR3 is CASRGARETQYF. CDR3 in DNA: TGTGCCAGTAGGGGGGCGCGGGAGACCCAGTACTTC.

The chain recombines TRBV4-2 with TRBJ2-7; the match to TRBD2 covers 8 bases. Losses at the gene ends were 0 bases for V and 2 bases for J; bases not matched to a gene: 9. Per the germline V gene, CDR1 is LGHNA and CDR2 is YNFKEQ. The CDR3 contains 17 residues. CDR3 sequence: CASSQDDRGGLPYEQYF. CDR3 nucleotides: TGTGCCAGCAGCCAAGATGATCGGGGGGGCCTTCCCTACGAGCAGTACTTC.

The chain has TRBV19 and TRBJ2-6; TRBD1 might be the D (5 bases). The CDR3 has 15 amino acids. V lost 1 base and J 4 bases, leaving 8 bases between the germline ends. Looked up from germline, CDR1 is LNHDA and CDR2 is SQIVND (reference sequence). The CDR3 region has the DNA TGTGCCAGTAGTATAGGGCAGGGAGGGGCCAACGTCCTGACTTTC. Residues: CASSIGQGGANVLTF.

Sample share makes this clone medium-sized. The chain recombines TRBV2 with TRBJ1-3, with D tentatively TRBD1 (5 bases). Per germline, CDR1 SNHLY and CDR2 FYNNEI. This CDR3 region has 14 residues. V lost 9 bases to trimming and J lost 3 bases, with 15 bases between them. The CDR3 loop reads CASTQAGLGNTIYF. The CDR3 DNA reads as TGTGCCAGTACCCAGGCGGGACTTGGAAACACCATATATTTT.

The chain couples TRBV19 to TRBJ2-7, with D hard to call. CDR3 length: 11 residues. Trimming removed 10 bases from V and 3 bases from J, with 10 bases in between. Germline values: CDR1 LNHDA, CDR2 SQIVND (reference sequence). CDR3 in amino acids: CATTDNYEQYF. In nucleotides, the CDR3 is TGTGCCACTACCGACAACTACGAGCAGTACTTC.

The chain joins TRBV19 to TRBJ2-7, with 8 bases that match TRBD1. J gave up 3 bases and V 3 bases, and 4 bases lay outside the gene matches. The CDR3 runs to 14 residues. CDR1 is LNHDA, CDR2 SQIVND, per germline (reference sequence). CDR3 in amino acids: CASSIGQGSYEQYF. The CDR3 DNA is TGTGCCAGTAGTATTGGACAGGGAAGCTACGAGCAGTACTTC.